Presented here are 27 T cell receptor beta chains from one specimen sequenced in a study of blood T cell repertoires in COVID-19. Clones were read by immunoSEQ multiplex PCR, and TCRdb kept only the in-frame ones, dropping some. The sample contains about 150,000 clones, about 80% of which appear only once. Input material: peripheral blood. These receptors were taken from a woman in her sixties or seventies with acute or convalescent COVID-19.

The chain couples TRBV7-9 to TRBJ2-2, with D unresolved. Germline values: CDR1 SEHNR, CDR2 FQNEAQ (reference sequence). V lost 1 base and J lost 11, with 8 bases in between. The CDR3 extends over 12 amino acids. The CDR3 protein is CASSLDTPELFF. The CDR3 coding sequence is TGTGCCAGCAGCTTAGATACACCCGAGCTGTTTTTT.

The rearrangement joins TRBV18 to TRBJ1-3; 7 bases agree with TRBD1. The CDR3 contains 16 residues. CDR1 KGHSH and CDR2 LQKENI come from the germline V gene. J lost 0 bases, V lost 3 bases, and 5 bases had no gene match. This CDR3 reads CASSPSTGLSGNTIYF. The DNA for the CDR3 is TGTGCCAGCTCACCTTCGACAGGGCTCTCTGGAAACACCATATATTTT.

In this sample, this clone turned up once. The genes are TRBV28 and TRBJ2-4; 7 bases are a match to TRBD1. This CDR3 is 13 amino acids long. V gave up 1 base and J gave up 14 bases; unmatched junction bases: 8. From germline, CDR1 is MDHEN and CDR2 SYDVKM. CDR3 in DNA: TGTGCCAGCAGTTTATCTGACAGGGCCGGGGAGTACTTC. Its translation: CASSLSDRAGEYF.

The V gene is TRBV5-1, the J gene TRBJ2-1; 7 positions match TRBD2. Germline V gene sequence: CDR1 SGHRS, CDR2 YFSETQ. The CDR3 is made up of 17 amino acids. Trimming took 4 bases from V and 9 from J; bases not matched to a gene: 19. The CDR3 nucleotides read TGCGCCAGCAGCCCCACCCCCCGACTAGCCAGCTCCGGTGAGCAGTTCTTC. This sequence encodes CASSPTPRLASSGEQFF.

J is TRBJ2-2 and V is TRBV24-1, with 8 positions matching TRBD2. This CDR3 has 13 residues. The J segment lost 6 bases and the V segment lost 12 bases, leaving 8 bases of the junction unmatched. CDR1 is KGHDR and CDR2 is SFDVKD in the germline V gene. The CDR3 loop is CAAGREGSGELFF. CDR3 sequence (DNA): TGTGCCGCCGGCCGGGAGGGGTCCGGGGAGCTGTTTTTT.

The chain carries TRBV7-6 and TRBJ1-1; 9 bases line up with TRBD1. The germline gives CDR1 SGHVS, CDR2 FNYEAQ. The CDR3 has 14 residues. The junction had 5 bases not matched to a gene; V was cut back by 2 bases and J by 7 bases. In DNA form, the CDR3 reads TGTGCCAGCAGCTTAACAGGGGGCGGAGGTGAAGCTTTCTTT. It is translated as CASSLTGGGGEAFF. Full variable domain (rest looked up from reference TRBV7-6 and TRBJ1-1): GAGVSQSPRYKVTKRGQDVALRCDPISGHVSLYWYRQALGQGPEFLTYFNYEAQQDKSGLPNDRFSAERPEGSISTLTIQRTEQRDSAMYRCASSLTGGGGEAFFGQGTRLTVV.

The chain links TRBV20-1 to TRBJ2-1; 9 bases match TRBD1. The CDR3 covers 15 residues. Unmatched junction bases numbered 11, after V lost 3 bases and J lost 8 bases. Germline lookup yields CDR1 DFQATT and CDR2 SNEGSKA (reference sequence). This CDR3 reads CSASSPGTGSDEQFF. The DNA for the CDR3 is TGCAGTGCTAGTTCACCAGGGACAGGGAGTGATGAGCAGTTCTTC.

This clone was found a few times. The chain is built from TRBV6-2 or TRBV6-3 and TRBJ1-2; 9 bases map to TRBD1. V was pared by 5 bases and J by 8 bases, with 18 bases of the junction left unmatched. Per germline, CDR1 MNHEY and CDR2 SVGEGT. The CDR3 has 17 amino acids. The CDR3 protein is CASSKNRGLKGPEGYTF. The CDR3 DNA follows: TGTGCCAGCAGTAAAAACAGGGGGCTGAAGGGGCCTGAGGGCTACACCTTC.

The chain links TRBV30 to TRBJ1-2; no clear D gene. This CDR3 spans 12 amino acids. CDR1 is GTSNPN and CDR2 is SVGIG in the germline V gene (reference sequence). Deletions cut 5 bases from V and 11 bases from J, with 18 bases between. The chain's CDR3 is CAWEKGVGWYTF. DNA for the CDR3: TGTGCCTGGGAAAAGGGAGTTGGTTGGTACACCTTC.

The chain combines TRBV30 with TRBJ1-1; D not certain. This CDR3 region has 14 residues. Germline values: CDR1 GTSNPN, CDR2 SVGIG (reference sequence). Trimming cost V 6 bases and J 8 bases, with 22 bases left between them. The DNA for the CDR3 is TGTGCCTGTAACCGACCCTTAGGACTGGGAGAAGCTTTCTTT. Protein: CACNRPLGLGEAFF.

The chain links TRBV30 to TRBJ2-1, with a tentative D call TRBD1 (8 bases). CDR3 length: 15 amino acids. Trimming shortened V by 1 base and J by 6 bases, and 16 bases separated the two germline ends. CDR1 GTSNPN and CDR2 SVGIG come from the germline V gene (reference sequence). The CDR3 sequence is CAWSAPDREGNEQFF. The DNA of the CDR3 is TGTGCCTGGAGTGCCCCGGACAGGGAGGGCAATGAGCAGTTCTTC.

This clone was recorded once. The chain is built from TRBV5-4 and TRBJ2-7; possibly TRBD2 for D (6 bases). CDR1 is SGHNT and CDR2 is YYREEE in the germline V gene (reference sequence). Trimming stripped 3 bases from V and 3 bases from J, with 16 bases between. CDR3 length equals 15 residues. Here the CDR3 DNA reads TGTGCCAGCAGCTCCCCCGGACGGGGGAACTACGAGCAGTACTTC. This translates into CASSSPGRGNYEQYF. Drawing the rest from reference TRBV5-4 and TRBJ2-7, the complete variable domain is ETGVTQSPTHLIKTRGQQVTLRCSSQSGHNTVSWYQQALGQGPQFIFQYYREEENGRGNFPPRFSGLQFPNYSSELNVNALELDDSALYLCASSSPGRGNYEQYFGPGTRLTVT.

The DNA for the CDR3 is TGCGCCAGCAGTGATCGGACAGGGGTGGTAATAACTGAAGCTTTCTTT. Translation: CASSDRTGVVITEAFF. The chain carries TRBV10-2 and TRBJ1-1, with 9 bases fitting TRBD1. V shed 3 bases, J shed 5 bases, and the junction held 10 bases outside the gene matches. CDR1 is WSHSY, CDR2 SAAADI, per germline. The CDR3 consists of 16 residues.

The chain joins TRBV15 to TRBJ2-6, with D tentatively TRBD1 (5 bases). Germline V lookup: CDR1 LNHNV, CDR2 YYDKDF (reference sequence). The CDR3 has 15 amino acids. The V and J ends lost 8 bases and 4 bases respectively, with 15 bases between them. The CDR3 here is CATAQQGSGANVLTF. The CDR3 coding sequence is TGTGCCACCGCGCAGCAGGGTTCCGGGGCCAACGTCCTGACTTTC. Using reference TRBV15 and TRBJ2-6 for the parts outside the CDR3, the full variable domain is DAMVIQNPRYQVTQFGKPVTLSCSQTLNHNVMYWYQQKSSQAPKLLFHYYDKDFNNEADTPDNFQSRRPNTSFCFLDIRSPGLGDTAMYLCATAQQGSGANVLTFGAGSRLTVL.

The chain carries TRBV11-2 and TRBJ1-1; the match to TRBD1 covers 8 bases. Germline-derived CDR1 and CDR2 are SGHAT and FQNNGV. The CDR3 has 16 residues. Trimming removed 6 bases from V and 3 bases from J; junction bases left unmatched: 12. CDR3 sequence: CASSYGRRGLDTEAFF. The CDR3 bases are TGTGCCAGCAGTTACGGGCGCAGGGGGCTAGACACTGAAGCTTTCTTT.

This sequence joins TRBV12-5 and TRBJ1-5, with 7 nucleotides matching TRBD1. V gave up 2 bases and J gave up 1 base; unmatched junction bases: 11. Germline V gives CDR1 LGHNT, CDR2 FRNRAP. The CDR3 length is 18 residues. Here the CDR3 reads CASGLFASGTASNQPQHF. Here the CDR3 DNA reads TGTGCTAGTGGTTTGTTCGCTTCGGGGACAGCAAGCAATCAGCCCCAGCATTTT.

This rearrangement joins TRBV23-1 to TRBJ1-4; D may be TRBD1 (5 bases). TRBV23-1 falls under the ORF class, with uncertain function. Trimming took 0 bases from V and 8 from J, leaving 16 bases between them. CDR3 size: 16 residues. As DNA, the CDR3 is TGCGCCAGCAGTCAATCCCCAAGGGTTAAGGGGGAAAAACTGTTTTTT. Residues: CASSQSPRVKGEKLFF.

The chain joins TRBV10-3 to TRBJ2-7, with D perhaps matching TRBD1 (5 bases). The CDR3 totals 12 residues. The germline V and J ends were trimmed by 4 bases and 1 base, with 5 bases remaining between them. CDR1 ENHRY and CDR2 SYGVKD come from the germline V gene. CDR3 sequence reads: CAISGQSYEQYF. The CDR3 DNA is TGTGCCATCAGTGGACAGTCCTACGAGCAGTACTTC.

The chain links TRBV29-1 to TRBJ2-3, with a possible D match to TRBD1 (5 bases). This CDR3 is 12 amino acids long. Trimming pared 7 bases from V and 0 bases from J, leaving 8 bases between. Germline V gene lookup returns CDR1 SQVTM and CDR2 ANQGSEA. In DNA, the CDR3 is TGCAGCGGACAGATTAGCACAGATACGCAGTATTTT. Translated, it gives CSGQISTDTQYF.

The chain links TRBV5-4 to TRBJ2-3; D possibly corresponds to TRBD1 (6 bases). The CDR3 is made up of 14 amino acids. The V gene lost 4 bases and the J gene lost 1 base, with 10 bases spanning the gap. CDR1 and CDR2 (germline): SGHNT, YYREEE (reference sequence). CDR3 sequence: CASSLRTGTDTQYF. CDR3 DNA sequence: TGTGCCAGCAGCCTCCGGACAGGCACAGATACGCAGTATTTT.

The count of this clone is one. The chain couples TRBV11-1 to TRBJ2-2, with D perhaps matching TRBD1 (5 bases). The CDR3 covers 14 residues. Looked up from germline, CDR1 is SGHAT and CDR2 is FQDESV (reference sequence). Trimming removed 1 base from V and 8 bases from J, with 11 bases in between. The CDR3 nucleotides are TGTGCCAGCAGCTTAGGACAGTTATCTGGGGAGCTGTTTTTT. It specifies CASSLGQLSGELFF.

The CDR3 bases are TGCGCCAGCAGCTTGGTGTTGAGGGGGCGAACTACCTATGGCTACACCTTC. It encodes CASSLVLRGRTTYGYTF. The chain recombines TRBV5-1 with TRBJ1-2; 7 bases fit TRBD1. The CDR3 consists of 17 residues. Germline CDR1 and CDR2: SGHRS and YFSETQ. The V segment lost 0 bases and the J segment 4 bases; nucleotides outside the gene matches: 12.

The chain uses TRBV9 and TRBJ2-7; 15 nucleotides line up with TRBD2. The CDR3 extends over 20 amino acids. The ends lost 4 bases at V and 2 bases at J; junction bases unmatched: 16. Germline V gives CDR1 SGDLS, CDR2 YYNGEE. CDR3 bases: TGTGCCAGCAGCCCTAGTGCCAGAGGACTAGCGGGGGGGCGAACCTACGAGCAGTACTTC. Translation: CASSPSARGLAGGRTYEQYF.

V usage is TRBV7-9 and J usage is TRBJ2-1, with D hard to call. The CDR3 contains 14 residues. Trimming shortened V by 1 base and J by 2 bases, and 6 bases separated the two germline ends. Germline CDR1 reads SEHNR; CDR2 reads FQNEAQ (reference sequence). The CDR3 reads CASSLDLPYNEQFF. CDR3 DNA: TGTGCCAGCAGCTTAGACCTACCCTACAATGAGCAGTTCTTC. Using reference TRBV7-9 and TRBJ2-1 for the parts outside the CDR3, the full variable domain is DTGVSQNPRHKITKRGQNVTFRCDPISEHNRLYWYRQTLGQGPEFLTYFQNEAQLEKSRLLSDRFSAERPKGSFSTLEIQRTEQGDSAMYLCASSLDLPYNEQFFGPGTRLTVL.

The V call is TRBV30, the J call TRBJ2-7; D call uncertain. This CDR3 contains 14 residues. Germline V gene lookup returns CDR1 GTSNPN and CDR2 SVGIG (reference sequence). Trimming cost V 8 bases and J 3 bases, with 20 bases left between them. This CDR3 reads CAAPFLAGIYEQYV. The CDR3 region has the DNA TGTGCCGCGCCCTTCCTCGCAGGTATCTACGAGCAGTACGTC.

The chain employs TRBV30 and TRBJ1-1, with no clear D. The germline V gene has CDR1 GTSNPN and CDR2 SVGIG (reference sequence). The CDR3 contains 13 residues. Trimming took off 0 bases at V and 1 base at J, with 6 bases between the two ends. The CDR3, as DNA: TGTGCCTGGAGTGTGGGCGAGAACACTGAAGCTTTCTTT. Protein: CAWSVGENTEAFF.

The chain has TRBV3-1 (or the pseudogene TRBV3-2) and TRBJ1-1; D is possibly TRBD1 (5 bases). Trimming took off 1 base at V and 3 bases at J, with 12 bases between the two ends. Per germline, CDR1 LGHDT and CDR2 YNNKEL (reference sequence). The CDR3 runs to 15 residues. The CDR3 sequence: CASSQADRLYTEAFF. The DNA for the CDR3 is TGTGCCAGCAGCCAAGCCGACAGATTGTACACTGAAGCTTTCTTT.